This T cell receptor beta chain was sequenced for a study of T cells in Graves' hyperthyroidism and ophthalmopathy (dated by TCRdb to the late 2010s). For the wider study: Peripheral blood samples were taken at initial diagnosis, before any treatment was given. After blood sampling, hyperthyroidism patients were treated with methimazole at a starting dose of 30 mg daily, and ophthalmopathy patients were treated with high-dose intravenous methylprednisolone. To identify TCR V-J signatures that set the groups apart, the researchers used a discovery cohort of roughly 100 patients, made up of roughly 45 with Graves' ophthalmopathy and 55 to 65 with stable Graves' hyperthyroidism. For training and testing, the approximately 92 patients in the discovery cohort were randomly divided in a 7:3 ratio. In roughly six Graves' hyperthyroidism patients, the study also compared T-cell repertoires from thyroid tissue with T-cell repertoires from blood. An independent validation cohort of 18 to 20 hyperthyroidism patients and more than 15 patients who later progressed to ophthalmopathy tested prospective prediction of ophthalmopathy. According to the paper, TCR Vbeta CDR3 sequencing was carried out on about 140 peripheral blood samples, which came from approximately 41 ophthalmopathy, 70 to 80 hyperthyroidism and 17 progressor patients. Points the paper makes about the study in general: In validation, progression to ophthalmopathy was predicted by the model with almost 71% sensitivity and 72.22% specificity, a median of about 6.8 months before onset. Most expanded thyroid clonotypes (frequency above 0.001) were also found in blood, which suggests that blood repertoires may mirror thyroid immune responses. A model built on a 13 V-J signature distinguished ophthalmopathy from stable hyperthyroidism, reaching 85% to 90% sensitivity and around 81% specificity in cross-validation and 80%/75% in testing. No statistical method was used to fix the sample size in advance, and group allocation was not hidden from the investigators.

The TCR beta CDR3 regions were amplified from the RNA transcripts. For the first round of RT-PCR on the TCR CDR3, the HTBI primer set was used together with the Qiagen OneStep RT-PCR kit. A second multiplex PCR round built the libraries, followed by size selection and purification. The libraries were sequenced on an Illumina HiSeq2000 using paired-end 100 bp reads. On the authors' methods: SOAPnuke was used to process the raw data, removing reads that contained adapters or uncalled bases, had a mean Phred below 15, or lacked an exact match to the constant primer or identifier. High-quality paired reads were merged with COPE v1.2.5, and unique nucleotide sequences were defined as clonotypes. MiTCR v1.1 was used to align clonotypes to the IMGT TRBV, TRBD and TRBJ reference segments. The analysis was restricted to V-J combinations with a frequency above 0.0001, which together covered approximately 99% of the repertoires. A TCS score was defined as the ratio of F50 (clonal expansion) to E x V (chaos), with BLOSUM62-based TCRdist applied between CDR3 peptides within each V-J. Welch's t-statistics and random forest reduced approximately 520 V-J features to under 15, which were used in a naive Bayes classifier (R e1071). The public reads were reprocessed in TCRdb via fastp at Q25 and MiXCR, keeping in-frame beta chains. Entries are consolidated by CDR3 protein sequence, retaining the most common genes and DNA. TCRdb's processing, not the authors', yielded these V and J calls. For this sample there are hundreds of thousands of distinct CDR3 sequences; 25% appear just once. Less than 75% of the sample belongs to the ten largest clones.

Stable Graves' hyperthyroidism was defined as the absence of progression to ophthalmopathy over 18 months of follow-up. Hyperthyroidism patients were aged 18 to 65 years and newly diagnosed, with disease duration of less than 2 months. Patients with uncontrolled infections, other autoimmune diseases, pregnancy or lactation were excluded. Diagnoses were established on the basis of clinical symptoms, serum thyroxine and TRAb, thyroid ultrasound, and orbital computed tomography. PBMCs were separated from roughly 9.3 ml of fresh peripheral blood using Ficoll-Paque density gradient centrifugation. Total RNA was extracted with Trizol reagent, and quality was checked on an Agilent 2100 Bioanalyzer. There are many counts of this clonotype. Which antigen it targets is not known. No base quality information exists; no much larger clone differs at one position. The germline V gene (reference sequence) gives CDR1 as SEHNR and CDR2 as FQNEAQ. V and J are truncated by 6 bases and 6 bases respectively, leaving an intervening sequence of 10 bases. CDR3 length: 12 amino acids, cysteine to phenylalanine. Of the read, only the CDR3 DNA is kept; its 36 bases are in frame from base 1.

The origin of this receptor is a man between 50 and 59 years old with Graves' hyperthyroidism. The material sequenced was blood. The chain employs TRBV7-9 and TRBJ2-3; no D gene call is confident. The CDR3 sequence is CASSPQLDTQYF. The DNA sequence follows: TGTGCCAGCAGTCCACAGTTGGATACGCAGTATTTT.